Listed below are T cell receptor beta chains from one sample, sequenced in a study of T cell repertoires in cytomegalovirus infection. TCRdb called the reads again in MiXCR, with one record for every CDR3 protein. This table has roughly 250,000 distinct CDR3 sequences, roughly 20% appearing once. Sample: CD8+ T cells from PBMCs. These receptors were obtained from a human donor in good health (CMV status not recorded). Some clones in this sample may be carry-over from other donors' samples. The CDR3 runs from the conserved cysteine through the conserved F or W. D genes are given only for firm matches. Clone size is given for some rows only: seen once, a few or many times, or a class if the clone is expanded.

cdr3_nt: TGTGCCACCAGCAGAGACAACTCCCCTTGGGACAGGGAGTCGAACACTGAAGCTTTCTTT
cdr3_aa: CATSRDNSPWDRESNTEAFF
d_call: TRBD1
clone_size: NA
v_call: TRBV15
j_call: TRBJ1-1

cdr3_nt: TGTGCCAGCAGCTCCCGGGGCTCTAGCACAGATACGCAGTATTTT
cdr3_aa: CASSSRGSSTDTQYF
d_call: NA
clone_size: NA
v_call: TRBV12-3/TRBV12-4
j_call: TRBJ2-3

cdr3_nt: TGTGCCAGCAGTTGGACAGGAGGGATTGGTCAGCCCCAGCATTTT
cdr3_aa: CASSWTGGIGQPQHF
d_call: TRBD1
clone_size: few
v_call: TRBV12-3/TRBV12-4
j_call: TRBJ1-5

cdr3_nt: TGTGCCACCAGTGGGCAATCCACTCAGAAGGAAGTAAAAGAGACCCAGTACTTC
cdr3_aa: CATSGQSTQKEVKETQYF
d_call: NA
clone_size: many
v_call: TRBV24-1
j_call: TRBJ2-5

cdr3_nt: TGCAGCGTTGAAGGCCAGGACACCGGGGAGCTGTTTTTT
cdr3_aa: CSVEGQDTGELFF
d_call: NA
clone_size: few
v_call: TRBV29-1
j_call: TRBJ2-2

cdr3_nt: TGTGCCAGCAGCCTAGGGGGCAGGGGGGACACTGAAGCTTTCTTT
cdr3_aa: CASSLGGRGDTEAFF
d_call: TRBD1
clone_size: many
v_call: TRBV7-2
j_call: TRBJ1-1

cdr3_nt: TGTGCCAGCAGAGGACAAACTTTGAACACTGAAGCTTTCTTT
cdr3_aa: CASRGQTLNTEAFF
d_call: NA
clone_size: NA
v_call: TRBV25-1
j_call: TRBJ1-1

cdr3_nt: TGTGCCAGTAGTAAGCGACCCGGTTATATCGGGACCCAGTACTTC
cdr3_aa: CASSKRPGYIGTQYF
d_call: NA
clone_size: NA
v_call: TRBV19
j_call: TRBJ2-5

cdr3_nt: TGTGCCAGCAGTTTATCGCGTGGTGAAGCTTTCTTT
cdr3_aa: CASSLSRGEAFF
d_call: NA
clone_size: few
v_call: TRBV27
j_call: TRBJ1-1

cdr3_nt: TGCAGCGTTGGTGAGGGCGGATCCTACGAGCAGTACTTC
cdr3_aa: CSVGEGGSYEQYF
d_call: NA
clone_size: NA
v_call: TRBV29-1
j_call: TRBJ2-7

cdr3_nt: TGTGCCAGCAGCCTAGGCAGGACAGGGTATGACGAGCAGTACTTC
cdr3_aa: CASSLGRTGYDEQYF
d_call: TRBD1
clone_size: once
v_call: TRBV9
j_call: TRBJ2-7

cdr3_nt: TGTGCCAGCAGCTTAATCCCGGGACTAGCGGGGGGATCACAAGAGACCCAGTACTTC
cdr3_aa: CASSLIPGLAGGSQETQYF
d_call: TRBD2
clone_size: many
v_call: TRBV7-6
j_call: TRBJ2-5

cdr3_nt: TGTGCCAGCAGCGTAGAGATCGGGGGGCAAAAAGATACGCAGTATTTT
cdr3_aa: CASSVEIGGQKDTQYF
d_call: NA
clone_size: NA
v_call: TRBV9
j_call: TRBJ2-3

cdr3_nt: TGTGCCAGCAGCTCCTTGACCGATCTTACGAAGCAGTACTTC
cdr3_aa: CASSSLTDLTKQYF
d_call: NA
clone_size: NA
v_call: TRBV11-2
j_call: TRBJ2-7

cdr3_nt: TGTGCCAGCAGCCCCGGGGACCGTGGATACGAGCAGTACTTC
cdr3_aa: CASSPGDRGYEQYF
d_call: NA
clone_size: many
v_call: TRBV2
j_call: TRBJ2-7

cdr3_nt: TGCAGCGTTGAAGATCTACTAGCGGGGGGGCAAGAGACCCAGTACTTC
cdr3_aa: CSVEDLLAGGQETQYF
d_call: TRBD2
clone_size: few
v_call: TRBV29-1
j_call: TRBJ2-5

cdr3_nt: TGTGCCAGCAGCGAGAGTGGTTTAGGGGACGAGCAGTACTTC
cdr3_aa: CASSESGLGDEQYF
d_call: NA
clone_size: NA
v_call: TRBV9
j_call: TRBJ2-7

cdr3_nt: TGTGCCAGCAGCTTAGCGCAGGGGGCGGTAACTGAAGCTTTCTTT
cdr3_aa: CASSLAQGAVTEAFF
d_call: TRBD1
clone_size: few
v_call: TRBV7-8
j_call: TRBJ1-1

cdr3_nt: TGTGCCAGCAGTTTCAGTCCGGGGTGGGAGCAGTACTTC
cdr3_aa: CASSFSPGWEQYF
d_call: NA
clone_size: NA
v_call: TRBV6-2/TRBV6-3
j_call: TRBJ2-7

cdr3_nt: TGTGCCAGCAGTGGTACAGGGATTGAGCAGTTCTTC
cdr3_aa: CASSGTGIEQFF
d_call: NA
clone_size: many
v_call: TRBV2
j_call: TRBJ2-1

cdr3_nt: TGTGCCAGCAGTCATCCCACAGGGACCGTTGGTGTGAATGAGCAGTTCTTC
cdr3_aa: CASSHPTGTVGVNEQFF
d_call: NA
clone_size: few
v_call: TRBV6-5
j_call: TRBJ2-1

cdr3_nt: TGCAGTGCTAGAGGGATGAGGGGGGCTGATGGCTACACCTTC
cdr3_aa: CSARGMRGADGYTF
d_call: NA
clone_size: NA
v_call: TRBV20-1
j_call: TRBJ1-2

cdr3_nt: TGTGCCAGCAGTTTTGTGAGCTCCCATGAAGCTTTCTTT
cdr3_aa: CASSFVSSHEAFF
d_call: NA
clone_size: NA
v_call: TRBV12-3/TRBV12-4
j_call: TRBJ1-1

cdr3_nt: TGTGCCAGCACAACTTGGACGGAACCTCCCTACAATGAGCAGTTCTTC
cdr3_aa: CASTTWTEPPYNEQFF
d_call: NA
clone_size: many
v_call: TRBV7-2
j_call: TRBJ2-1

cdr3_nt: TGCAGTGCTTTTCACAGGGAGGGGAATGGCTACACCTTC
cdr3_aa: CSAFHREGNGYTF
d_call: NA
clone_size: NA
v_call: TRBV20-1
j_call: TRBJ1-2

cdr3_nt: TGCGCCAGCGCGAACAGGGATAGACCCGGGGAACTTTATGGCTACACCTTC
cdr3_aa: CASANRDRPGELYGYTF
d_call: NA
clone_size: few
v_call: TRBV4-1
j_call: TRBJ1-2

cdr3_nt: TGTGCCAGCAGCTTTCAGGGTGGCTCCGATACGCAGTATTTT
cdr3_aa: CASSFQGGSDTQYF
d_call: NA
clone_size: NA
v_call: TRBV5-4
j_call: TRBJ2-3

cdr3_nt: TGCGCCAGCAGCCAAGTGGGGGACATCGCCTACGAGCAGTACTTC
cdr3_aa: CASSQVGDIAYEQYF
d_call: NA
clone_size: few
v_call: TRBV4-1
j_call: TRBJ2-7

cdr3_nt: TGTGCCAGCAGTTTATCGATCGTCTGGGCCCAGTACTTC
cdr3_aa: CASSLSIVWAQYF
d_call: NA
clone_size: NA
v_call: TRBV27
j_call: TRBJ2-5

cdr3_nt: TGCAGCGCTGAAGGGGGCACTGAAGCTTTCTTT
cdr3_aa: CSAEGGTEAFF
d_call: NA
clone_size: NA
v_call: TRBV29-1
j_call: TRBJ1-1

cdr3_nt: TGTGCCAGCAGCTCCGGGGGGGCCACTGAAGCTTTCTTT
cdr3_aa: CASSSGGATEAFF
d_call: NA
clone_size: many
v_call: TRBV7-2
j_call: TRBJ1-1

cdr3_nt: TGTGCCAGCAGCTTATACAATGAAAAACTGTTTTTT
cdr3_aa: CASSLYNEKLFF
d_call: NA
clone_size: many
v_call: TRBV7-2
j_call: TRBJ1-4

cdr3_nt: TGTGCCAGTAGTACTTGGGACAGCACCTACGAGCAGTACTTC
cdr3_aa: CASSTWDSTYEQYF
d_call: TRBD1
clone_size: many
v_call: TRBV19
j_call: TRBJ2-7

cdr3_nt: TGTGCCAGCAGTTTAGTGGCGGGGACTCAAGAGACCCAGTACTTC
cdr3_aa: CASSLVAGTQETQYF
d_call: NA
clone_size: NA
v_call: TRBV12-3/TRBV12-4
j_call: TRBJ2-5

cdr3_nt: TGCGCCAGCAGCCAGGAGGGACAGGGCCCCTACGAGCAGTACTTC
cdr3_aa: CASSQEGQGPYEQYF
d_call: TRBD1
clone_size: few
v_call: TRBV4-1
j_call: TRBJ2-7

cdr3_nt: TGTGCCAGCAGCGAGGGAACAAACACTGAAGCTTTCTTT
cdr3_aa: CASSEGTNTEAFF
d_call: NA
clone_size: many
v_call: TRBV7-6
j_call: TRBJ1-1

cdr3_nt: TGTGCCAGCAGCCACCGAGGGAAAGTGTGGCCAGATACGCAGTATTTT
cdr3_aa: CASSHRGKVWPDTQYF
d_call: NA
clone_size: many
v_call: TRBV14
j_call: TRBJ2-3

cdr3_nt: TGCAGTGCTAGAGATATCCGAGTCGGGGAATGGGGAGATACGCAGTATTTT
cdr3_aa: CSARDIRVGEWGDTQYF
d_call: NA
clone_size: many
v_call: TRBV20-1
j_call: TRBJ2-3

cdr3_nt: TGCGCCAGCAGCCAAGGGGACTACCTCACAGATACGCAGTATTTT
cdr3_aa: CASSQGDYLTDTQYF
d_call: TRBD2
clone_size: few
v_call: TRBV4-1
j_call: TRBJ2-3

cdr3_nt: TGTGCCAGCAGCCCCCCCTTAGGCACTGAAGCTTTCTTT
cdr3_aa: CASSPPLGTEAFF
d_call: NA
clone_size: NA
v_call: TRBV7-9
j_call: TRBJ1-1

cdr3_nt: TGTGCCAGCAGCTTAGTAGACAATGAGCAGTTCTTC
cdr3_aa: CASSLVDNEQFF
d_call: NA
clone_size: many
v_call: TRBV7-9
j_call: TRBJ2-1

cdr3_nt: TGCAGTGCTAAGGACAGAGAAAACATTCAGTACTTC
cdr3_aa: CSAKDRENIQYF
d_call: NA
clone_size: few
v_call: TRBV20-1
j_call: TRBJ2-4

cdr3_nt: TGTGCCAGCGGGCCGGAGGACGGAGTGTACAATGAGCAGTTCTTC
cdr3_aa: CASGPEDGVYNEQFF
d_call: NA
clone_size: many
v_call: TRBV7-6
j_call: TRBJ2-1

cdr3_nt: TGCAGTGCTAGAGATCCCCAGTTAGCTAACTATGGCTACACCTTC
cdr3_aa: CSARDPQLANYGYTF
d_call: NA
clone_size: many
v_call: TRBV20-1
j_call: TRBJ1-2

cdr3_nt: TGTGCCAGCAGCCGGGACAGGGTTGATCAGCCCCAGCATTTT
cdr3_aa: CASSRDRVDQPQHF
d_call: TRBD1
clone_size: many
v_call: TRBV12-3/TRBV12-4
j_call: TRBJ1-5

cdr3_nt: TGTGCCAGCAGGCCCGGGACACAATATTCGGAGACCCAGTACTTC
cdr3_aa: CASRPGTQYSETQYF
d_call: NA
clone_size: once
v_call: TRBV2
j_call: TRBJ2-5

cdr3_nt: TGTGCCAGCAGCTTATATATGGAGGACAATGAGCAGTTCTTC
cdr3_aa: CASSLYMEDNEQFF
d_call: NA
clone_size: few
v_call: TRBV13
j_call: TRBJ2-1

cdr3_nt: TGTGCCAGTAGTATGAACGGATACACTGAAGCTTTCTTT
cdr3_aa: CASSMNGYTEAFF
d_call: NA
clone_size: NA
v_call: TRBV19
j_call: TRBJ1-1